The T cell receptor beta chain described here comes from a study of blood T cell repertoires in COVID-19. Study in general: Sample material is recorded as cDNA or gDNA derived from T cells, B-cell-depleted T cells, or PBMCs.

Germline-derived CDR1 and CDR2 are LGHDT and YNNKEL (reference sequence). This CDR3 is built from 14 residues. V was shortened by 5 bases and J by 7 bases, with 17 bases between the two germline ends. The assay was immunoSEQ multiplex PCR, and TCRdb's table has in-frame clones only and misses some. The top ten hold about 0.63% of the sample, which has 150,000 to 180,000 clones, approximately 85% seen once. This clone was counted once. The chain couples TRBV3-1 (or the pseudogene TRBV3-2) to TRBJ2-5, with D uncertain. Sample: peripheral blood. The sequence came from a man in his sixties with COVID-19, enrolled during active disease. The CDR3 reads CASSSFTAAGTQYF. As DNA, the CDR3 is TGTGCCAGCAGCTCTTTCACGGCCGCAGGGACCCAGTACTTC.